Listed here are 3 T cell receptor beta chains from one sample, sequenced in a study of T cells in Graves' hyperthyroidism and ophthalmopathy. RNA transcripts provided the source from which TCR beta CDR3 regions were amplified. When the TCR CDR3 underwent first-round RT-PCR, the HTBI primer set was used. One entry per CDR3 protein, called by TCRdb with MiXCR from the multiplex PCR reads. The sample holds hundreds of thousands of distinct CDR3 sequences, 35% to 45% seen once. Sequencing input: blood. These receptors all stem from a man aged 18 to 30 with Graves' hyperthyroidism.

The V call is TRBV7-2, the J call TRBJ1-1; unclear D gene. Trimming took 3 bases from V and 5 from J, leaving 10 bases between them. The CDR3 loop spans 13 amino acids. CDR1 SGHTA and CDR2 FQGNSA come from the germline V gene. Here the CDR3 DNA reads TGTGCCAGCAGCTTCTCTTCGGGGACTGAAGCTTTCTTT. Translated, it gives CASSFSSGTEAFF.

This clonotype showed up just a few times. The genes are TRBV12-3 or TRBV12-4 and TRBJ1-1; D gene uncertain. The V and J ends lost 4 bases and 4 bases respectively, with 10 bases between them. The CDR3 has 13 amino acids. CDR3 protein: CASSSSEGTEAFF. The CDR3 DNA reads TGTGCCAGCAGTTCGAGCGAGGGCACTGAAGCTTTCTTT.

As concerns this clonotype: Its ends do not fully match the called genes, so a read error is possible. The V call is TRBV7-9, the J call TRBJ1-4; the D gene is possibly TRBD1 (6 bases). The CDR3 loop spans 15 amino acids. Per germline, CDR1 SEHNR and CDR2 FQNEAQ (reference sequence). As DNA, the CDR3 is TGTGCCAGCGGCTTAGGGGGAAGGGGAGGTGAAAAACTGTTTTTT. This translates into CASGLGGRGGEKLFF.